The rows below give T cell receptor beta chains drawn from one sample of a study of blood T cell repertoires in COVID-19. Libraries were prepared by immunoSEQ multiplex PCR; TCRdb keeps only in-frame clonotypes and omits some of them. The sample includes about 87,000 clones, about 85% of them seen just once. Sequences were obtained from peripheral blood. The receptors come from an older woman with acute or convalescent COVID-19. The CDR3 runs from the conserved cysteine through the conserved F or W. The order of the fields is clone size, V gene, CDR3 length, J gene, D gene, CDR3 protein, CDR3 DNA. The D gene is left open where the match is weak. Clone size is given for some rows only: seen once, a few or many times, or a class if the clone is expanded.

.,TRBV7-2,17,TRBJ2-1,.,CASSLAGYAILTHEQFF,TGTGCCAGCAGCTTGGCAGGGTACGCAATTCTGACCCATGAGCAGTTCTTC
few,TRBV20-1,14,TRBJ1-6,TRBD1,CSASEFQGGSPLHF,TGCAGTGCTAGTGAATTCCAGGGGGGTTCACCCCTCCACTTT
.,TRBV5-1,17,TRBJ1-4,.,CASSLEGGGATNEKLFF,TGCGCCAGCAGCTTGGAGGGCGGAGGGGCAACTAATGAAAAACTGTTTTTT
.,TRBV9,15,TRBJ1-3,.,CASSARGTSGNTIYF,TGTGCCAGCAGCGCCAGGGGTACCTCTGGAAACACCATATATTTT
.,TRBV19,16,TRBJ1-2,TRBD1,CASTGPGQGNNYGYTF,TGTGCCAGTACTGGACCCGGACAGGGAAACAACTATGGCTACACCTTC
.,TRBV4-2,20,TRBJ1-6,.,CASSQTSGAGYHFGGSPLHF,TGTGCCAGCAGCCAAACTTCAGGGGCAGGCTATCATTTTGGGGGTTCACCCCTCCACTTT
.,TRBV11-1,14,TRBJ1-2,.,CASSHRTANYGYTF,TGTGCCAGCAGCCATCGGACAGCTAACTATGGCTACACCTTC
.,TRBV6-1,14,TRBJ1-2,.,CASSEVEPGYGYTF,TGTGCCAGCAGTGAAGTAGAGCCAGGCTATGGCTACACCTTC
once,TRBV24-1,14,TRBJ2-7,TRBD1,CATSDTGQPTKQYF,TGTGCCACCAGTGATACGGGACAGCCTACGAAGCAGTACTTC
.,TRBV5-4,15,TRBJ2-3,TRBD1,CASSINRGKWDTQYF,TGTGCCAGCAGCATCAACAGGGGAAAGTGGGATACGCAGTATTTT
.,TRBV18,17,TRBJ1-2,TRBD1,CASSPSPGQGTNYGYTF,TGTGCCAGCTCACCATCCCCAGGACAGGGGACTAACTATGGCTACACCTTC
.,TRBV5-1,14,TRBJ1-6,.,CASTKDLAGSPLHF,TGCGCCAGCACAAAAGATCTAGCAGGTTCACCCCTCCACTTT
.,TRBV18,14,TRBJ1-2,TRBD1,CATSQRGQNYGYTF,TGTGCCACCTCCCAGAGGGGACAGAACTATGGCTACACCTTC
once,TRBV5-1,15,TRBJ2-3,TRBD1,CASRTGTGFIGTQYF,TGCGCCAGCAGGACCGGGACAGGGTTTATCGGTACGCAGTATTTT
.,TRBV19,14,TRBJ1-2,TRBD1,CASSSTRDRVRYTF,TGTGCCAGTAGTTCAACCCGGGACAGGGTCCGCTACACCTTC
.,TRBV25-1,16,TRBJ1-3,TRBD1,CASSAWDSYSGNTIYF,TGTGCCAGCAGTGCGTGGGACAGTTACTCTGGAAACACCATATATTTT
.,TRBV10-3,16,TRBJ2-3,TRBD2,CAISDLLAGSTDTQYF,TGTGCCATCAGTGATCTTCTAGCGGGTAGCACAGATACGCAGTATTTT
.,TRBV5-1,15,TRBJ1-2,.,CASSLAIGQSDGYTF,TGCGCCAGCAGCTTGGCCATAGGACAGAGTGATGGCTACACCTTC
.,TRBV19,14,TRBJ1-1,TRBD1,CASRILTGGTEAFF,TGTGCCAGTAGAATCTTAACAGGGGGGACTGAAGCTTTCTTT
once,TRBV24-1,17,TRBJ2-1,.,CATSDSRAGAGRSEQFF,TGTGCCACCAGTGACTCCCGGGCTGGGGCGGGGAGGAGTGAGCAGTTCTTC
.,TRBV23-1,15,TRBJ1-2,.,CASSQEGEMNYGYTF,TGCGCCAGCAGTCAAGAGGGAGAGATGAACTATGGCTACACCTTC
.,TRBV19,14,TRBJ1-1,.,CASSSDSFNTEAFF,TGTGCCAGTAGTAGCGACAGCTTCAACACTGAAGCTTTCTTT
.,TRBV12-3/TRBV12-4,13,TRBJ1-1,.,CASSRGGNTEAFF,TGTGCCAGCAGTCGAGGGGGAAACACTGAAGCTTTCTTT
once,TRBV2,15,TRBJ1-6,.,CASSEAPVYNSPLHF,TGTGCCAGCAGTGAAGCTCCCGTTTATAATTCACCCCTCCACTTT
.,TRBV7-9,15,TRBJ1-1,.,CASSPRGPSNTEAFF,TGTGCCAGCAGCCCCAGGGGCCCGTCGAACACTGAAGCTTTCTTT
.,TRBV5-1,15,TRBJ1-2,TRBD1,CASSDRDRGSYGYTF,TGCGCCAGCAGCGACCGGGACAGGGGATCCTATGGCTACACCTTC
.,TRBV18,15,TRBJ1-4,.,CASSPSPEPHEKLFF,TGTGCCAGCTCACCCTCCCCGGAGCCCCATGAAAAACTGTTTTTT
.,TRBV20-1,14,TRBJ2-3,.,CSASVPGSPDTQYF,TGCAGTGCTAGTGTCCCCGGTTCCCCAGATACGCAGTATTTT
few,TRBV7-3,14,TRBJ2-2,.,CASSSQGNTGELFF,TGTGCCAGCAGCTCTCAGGGAAACACCGGGGAGCTGTTTTTT
.,TRBV19,14,TRBJ1-1,TRBD1,CASIARDRNTEAFF,TGTGCCAGTATTGCCCGGGACAGGAACACTGAAGCTTTCTTT
.,TRBV19,15,TRBJ2-3,TRBD1,CASSRWGQGRDTQYF,TGTGCCAGTAGCCGGTGGGGACAGGGCAGAGATACGCAGTATTTT
.,TRBV10-3,13,TRBJ1-1,.,CAISGRGNTEAFF,TGTGCCATCAGTGGTAGGGGTAATACTGAAGCTTTCTTT